This T cell receptor (beta chain) was captured by sequencing in a study of CD8 T cells in Susac syndrome. It was with random hexamers that 0.5 to 1 ug RNA was reverse transcribed. TCRdb analysed the immunoSEQ multiplex PCR reads with MiXCR anew, one entry per CDR3 protein. This sample has roughly 100,000 distinct CDR3 sequences; roughly 94% occur once, and the top ten carry approximately 0.41%. Trimming left V 3 bases short and J 6 bases short, with 10 bases between. There are 13 residues in the CDR3. The germline CDR1 and CDR2 sequences are SGDLS and YYNGEE. The rearrangement links TRBV9 to TRBJ2-1; D ambiguous. Sequencing was done on a sample of CD8+ T cells from PBMCs. This sequence was found in a human donor with Susac syndrome. The chain's CDR3 is CASSDYQANEQFF. The CDR3 bases are TGTGCCAGCAGCGACTACCAGGCCAATGAGCAGTTCTTC.